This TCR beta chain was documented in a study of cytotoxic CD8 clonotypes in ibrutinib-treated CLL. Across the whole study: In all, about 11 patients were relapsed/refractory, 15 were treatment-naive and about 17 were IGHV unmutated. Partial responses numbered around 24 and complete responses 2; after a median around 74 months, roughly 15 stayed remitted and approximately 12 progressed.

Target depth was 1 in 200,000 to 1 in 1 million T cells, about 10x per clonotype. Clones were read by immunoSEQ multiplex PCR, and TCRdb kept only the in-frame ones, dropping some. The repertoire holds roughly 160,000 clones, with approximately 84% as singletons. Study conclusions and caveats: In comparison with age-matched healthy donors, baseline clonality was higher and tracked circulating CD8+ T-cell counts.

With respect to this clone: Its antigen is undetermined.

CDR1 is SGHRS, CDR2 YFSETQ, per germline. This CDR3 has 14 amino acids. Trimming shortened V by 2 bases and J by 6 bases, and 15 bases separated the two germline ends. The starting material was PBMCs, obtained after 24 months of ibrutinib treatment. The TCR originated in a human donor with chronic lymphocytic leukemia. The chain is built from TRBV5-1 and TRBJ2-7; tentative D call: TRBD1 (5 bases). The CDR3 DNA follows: TGCGCCAGCAGCTTTTCAGGACAAGTGAGCGAGCAGTACTTC. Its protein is CASSFSGQVSEQYF.